The T cell receptor beta chain described here comes from a study of blood T cell repertoires in COVID-19. Background on the study: Samples came from the United States, Italy and Spain, spanning acute and convalescent COVID-19. T cells, B-cell-depleted T cells, or PBMCs supplied cDNA or gDNA.

J gave up 9 bases and V 2 bases, and 11 bases lay outside the gene matches. There are 17 residues in the CDR3. In germline, CDR1 is SGHVS, CDR2 FNYEAQ. As originally analysed: For nucleated cells, counts were estimated from reference gene primer amplification. Produced via immunoSEQ multiplex PCR; TCRdb's table is partial and in-frame only. The V and J calls and clone size were taken over from that table, and D and trimming were inferred from the DNA. The repertoire holds roughly 300,000 clones, with about 85% as singletons. The chain carries TRBV7-6 and TRBJ2-1; TRBD2 aligns across 12 bases. Sequencing was done on a sample of peripheral blood. The source of this sequence is a human donor in a cohort sampled during active COVID-19. The CDR3 DNA sequence: TGTGCCAGCAGCTTATGGGGTGAGGGACTAGCGGGTGGTGAGCAGTTCTTC. It encodes CASSLWGEGLAGGEQFF.